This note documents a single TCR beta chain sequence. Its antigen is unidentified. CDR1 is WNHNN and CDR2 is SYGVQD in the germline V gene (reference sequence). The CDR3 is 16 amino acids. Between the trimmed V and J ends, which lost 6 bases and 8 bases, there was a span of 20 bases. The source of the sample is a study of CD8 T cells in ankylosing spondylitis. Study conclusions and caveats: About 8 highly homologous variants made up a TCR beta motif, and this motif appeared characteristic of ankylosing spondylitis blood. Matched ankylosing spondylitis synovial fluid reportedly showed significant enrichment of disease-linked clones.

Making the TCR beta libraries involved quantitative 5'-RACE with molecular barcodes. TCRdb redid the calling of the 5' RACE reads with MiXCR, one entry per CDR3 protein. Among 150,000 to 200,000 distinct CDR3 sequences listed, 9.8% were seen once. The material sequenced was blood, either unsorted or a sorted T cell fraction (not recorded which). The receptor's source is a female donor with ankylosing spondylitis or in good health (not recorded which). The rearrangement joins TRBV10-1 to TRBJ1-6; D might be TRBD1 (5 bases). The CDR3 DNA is TGCGCCAGCAGATCGGTCGGGGCAGACCCTGATTCACCCCTCCACTTT. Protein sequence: CASRSVGADPDSPLHF.